Below are 26 T cell receptor beta chains sequenced from a single sample in a study of cytomegalovirus exposure and HLA in healthy donors. A multiplex PCR was run with 60 Vbeta primers and 13 Jbeta primers. The assay was immunoSEQ multiplex PCR, and TCRdb's table has in-frame clones only and misses some. The table has roughly 220,000 clones, approximately 68% seen once. Sequencing was performed on PBMCs. The source of these receptors is a woman aged 25-40 years in good health and CMV-seronegative.

The chain has TRBV7-8 and TRBJ2-2; a weak D match, TRBD2 (6 bases). Germline loops: CDR1 SGHVS, CDR2 FQNEAQ. This CDR3 spans 14 amino acids. The V end was cut by 5 bases, the J end by 2 bases, with 9 bases between. CDR3 sequence (DNA): TGTGCCAGCAGCACTAGCCCCAACACCGGGGAGCTGTTTTTT. It yields the protein CASSTSPNTGELFF.

The chain carries TRBV11-2 and TRBJ1-1, with 8 bases lining up with TRBD1. The CDR3 spans 13 residues. J was trimmed by 10 bases and V by 4 bases; bases with no gene match: 8. Germline V lookup: CDR1 SGHAT, CDR2 FQNNGV. The CDR3 reads CASSWPGGISAFF. For the CDR3, the DNA is TGTGCCAGCAGCTGGCCAGGGGGCATATCAGCTTTCTTT.

The chain carries TRBV5-1 and TRBJ1-1; 10 nucleotides align to TRBD1. The CDR3 is made up of 13 amino acids. Trimming removed 4 bases from V and 7 bases from J; junction bases left unmatched: 4. CDR1 is SGHRS and CDR2 is YFSETQ in the germline V gene. The CDR3 protein is CASSQGQGVEAFF. CDR3 nucleotides: TGCGCCAGCAGCCAAGGACAGGGGGTTGAAGCTTTCTTT.

This clone was seen a handful of times. Written as DNA, the CDR3 is TGTGCTAGTGGCTCCACGGACAGGGCTGAACTGTTTTTT. Translated: CASGSTDRAELFF. The rearrangement joins TRBV12-5 to TRBJ1-4, with 8 bases aligning to TRBD1. The ends lost 6 bases at V and 12 bases at J; junction bases unmatched: 9. The germline V gene has CDR1 LGHNT and CDR2 FRNRAP. The CDR3 covers 13 residues.

CDR3 sequence: CASSLEGLAGVDEQYF. CDR3 sequence (DNA): TGCGCCAGCAGCCTGGAGGGACTAGCGGGAGTAGATGAGCAGTACTTC. The rearrangement uses TRBV4-1 and TRBJ2-7; TRBD2 agrees at 14 bases. CDR3 length equals 16 residues. Germline V lookup: CDR1 MGHRA, CDR2 YSYEKL. Trimming at V came to 4 bases and at J to 7 bases, leaving 9 bases not matched to a gene.

The gene calls are TRBV6-5 and TRBJ2-5, with D possibly TRBD1 on 6 matching bases. CDR1 is MNHEY, CDR2 SVGAGI, per germline. This CDR3 is built from 14 residues. V lost 6 bases, J lost 3 bases, and 14 bases lay in between. This CDR3 is CASRTQGFEETQYF. The CDR3 DNA is TGTGCCAGCAGAACACAGGGTTTTGAAGAGACCCAGTACTTC.

This chain links TRBV7-3 with TRBJ2-5, with 7 bases that match TRBD2. This CDR3 has 14 residues. The J segment lost 4 bases and the V segment lost 1 base, leaving 3 bases of the junction unmatched. The germline V gene has CDR1 SGHTA and CDR2 FQGTGA. Written as DNA, the CDR3 is TGTGCCAGCAGCTTAATGGGGGGGGGAGAGACCCAGTACTTC. It encodes CASSLMGGGETQYF.

The chain combines TRBV6-5 with TRBJ2-5; 15 bases line up with TRBD2. The length of the CDR3 is 15 residues. Germline V gene sequence: CDR1 MNHEY, CDR2 SVGAGI. The V gene end was trimmed by 6 bases and the J gene end by 5 bases; junction bases not matched to a gene: 4. The CDR3 protein is CASRGLAGGQETQYF. The CDR3 bases are TGTGCCAGCAGGGGACTAGCGGGAGGTCAGGAGACCCAGTACTTC.

This chain's CDR3 is CASSFFEMNTEAFF. CDR3 coding DNA: TGTGCCAGCAGCTTCTTTGAGATGAACACTGAAGCTTTCTTT. V gene TRBV7-9 combines with J gene TRBJ1-1; no clear D. This CDR3 comprises 14 residues. Trimming removed 3 bases at V and 0 bases at J, with 8 bases between. Germline loops: CDR1 SEHNR, CDR2 FQNEAQ (reference sequence).

The chain recombines TRBV27 with TRBJ1-5; the D is unclear. Trimming shortened V by 2 bases and J by 4 bases, and 12 bases separated the two germline ends. Germline CDR1 reads MNHEY; CDR2 reads SMNVEV (reference sequence). The CDR3 spans 15 residues. DNA of the CDR3: TGTGCCAGCAGTTTAAGGGCGGACTTGAATCAGCCCCAGCATTTT. Amino acid sequence: CASSLRADLNQPQHF.

The V call is TRBV7-8, the J call TRBJ1-5; 8 positions agree with TRBD1. The CDR3 extends over 15 amino acids. V shed 6 bases and J 5 bases; nucleotides not matched to a gene: 9. Germline CDR1 is SGHVS and CDR2 is FQNEAQ. The CDR3: CASSPGQGRYQPQHF. CDR3 DNA: TGTGCCAGCAGTCCAGGACAGGGTCGGTATCAGCCCCAGCATTTT.

CDR3 DNA sequence: TGCAGCGTTGGACAGGACACTGAAGCTTTCTTT. It is translated as CSVGQDTEAFF. The genes are TRBV29-1 and TRBJ1-1; perhaps TRBD1 as D (6 bases). Trimming shortened V by 4 bases and J by 3 bases, and 6 bases separated the two germline ends. Looked up from germline, CDR1 is SQVTM and CDR2 is ANQGSEA. The CDR3 runs to 11 residues.

J is TRBJ1-1 and V is TRBV7-6, with D tentatively TRBD1 (6 bases). V lost 6 bases to trimming and J lost 5 bases, with 19 bases between them. This CDR3 region has 15 residues. Germline CDR1 SGHVS, CDR2 FNYEAQ. The CDR3 DNA is TGTGCCAGCAGTTTCCAACAGGGTGAAAAAACTGAAGCTTTCTTT. The encoded protein is CASSFQQGEKTEAFF.

The chain couples TRBV18 to TRBJ2-3, with 8 positions matching TRBD2. The germline V gene encodes CDR1 KGHSH and CDR2 LQKENI. V lost 6 bases, J lost 2 bases, and 7 bases stayed unmatched. There are 15 residues in the CDR3. CDR3: CASSPGGGFTDTQYF. DNA of the CDR3: TGTGCCAGCTCCCCCGGCGGGGGGTTCACAGATACGCAGTATTTT.

This clone has a handful of counts. At one end the junction does not follow the germline gene, possibly because of a read error. The gene calls are TRBV7-2 and TRBJ2-5; 10 bases agree with TRBD1. CDR3 size: 12 residues. The germline CDR1 and CDR2 sequences are SGHTA and FQGNSA. CDR3: CRGTGVQETQYF. The CDR3 DNA reads TGCCGGGGGACAGGGGTTCAAGAGACCCAGTACTTC.

This clone has a single count. The chain joins TRBV7-9 to TRBJ2-5; D perhaps matches TRBD2 (7 bases). CDR1 and CDR2 (germline): SEHNR, FQNEAQ (reference sequence). This CDR3 contains 14 residues. The germline V and J ends were trimmed by 5 bases and 3 bases, with 13 bases remaining between them. CDR3 nucleotide sequence: TGTGCCAGCAGCCCGGGGGGCTCGGAAGAGACCCAGTACTTC. This sequence encodes CASSPGGSEETQYF.

This clone has just a few counts. The chain joins TRBV5-8 to TRBJ2-5, with a possible D match to TRBD2 (7 bases). Per germline, CDR1 SGHTS and CDR2 YDEGEE. CDR3 length: 15 amino acids. The V end lost 6 bases, the J end lost 4 bases, and 19 bases lay between the germline ends. The CDR3: CASIASGGRGETQYF. The CDR3 nucleotides are TGTGCCAGCATCGCGTCGGGGGGCCGGGGAGAGACCCAGTACTTC.

This chain joins TRBV19 and TRBJ1-2; D unresolved. Trimming removed 2 bases from V and 3 bases from J, with 13 bases in between. In germline, CDR1 is LNHDA, CDR2 SQIVND (reference sequence). The CDR3 loop spans 15 amino acids. The CDR3 DNA follows: TGTGCCAGTAGTATATACGGGGTGCCCCACTATGGCTACACCTTC. Encoded protein: CASSIYGVPHYGYTF.

V and J are TRBV5-4 and TRBJ2-5; 7 bases map to TRBD2. V dropped 4 bases and J dropped 4; count of bases not matched to a gene: 7. Germline-derived CDR1 and CDR2 are SGHNT and YYREEE (reference sequence). There are 14 residues in the CDR3. This chain's CDR3 is CASSLWTRGETQYF. Here the CDR3 DNA reads TGTGCCAGCAGCCTCTGGACTAGAGGAGAGACCCAGTACTTC.

This rearrangement joins TRBV30 to TRBJ2-7, with 9 bases that match TRBD1. Germline V lookup: CDR1 GTSNPN, CDR2 SVGIG (reference sequence). The CDR3 has 15 residues. Trimming at V came to 3 bases and at J to 3 bases, leaving 9 bases not matched to a gene. CDR3 in DNA: TGTGCCTGGAGCTACAGGGGGCGCGGCGGCTACGAGCAGTACTTC. Translation: CAWSYRGRGGYEQYF.

The J gene is TRBJ2-7, the V gene TRBV10-3; TRBD1 agrees at 7 bases. Germline values: CDR1 ENHRY, CDR2 SYGVKD. The CDR3 runs to 13 residues. The ends lost 11 bases at V and 3 bases at J; junction bases unmatched: 10. CDR3 loop: CASRQGVIYEQYF. DNA of the CDR3: TGTGCCTCGCGACAGGGAGTGATCTACGAGCAGTACTTC.

V and J are TRBV19 and TRBJ1-4; D may be TRBD1 (6 bases). Germline V gene data show CDR1 as LNHDA and CDR2 as SQIVND (reference sequence). The V end lost 6 bases, the J end lost 2 bases, and 10 bases lay between the germline ends. This CDR3 is built from 14 residues. CDR3 in DNA: TGTGCCAGTAGCTTACAGGGCACTAATGAAAAACTGTTTTTT. Its protein product is CASSLQGTNEKLFF.

This chain connects TRBV13 to TRBJ2-5; 7 bases fit TRBD1. V dropped 1 base and J dropped 1; count of bases not matched to a gene: 3. The CDR3 is 15 amino acids. Germline CDR1 and CDR2: PRHDT and FYEKMQ (reference sequence). CDR3 nucleotides: TGTGCCAGCAGCTTAGAAGGGGACAGCCAAGAGACCCAGTACTTC. Translating it yields CASSLEGDSQETQYF.

Note on this clone: A junction end diverges from the germline sequence, so it may reflect a read error. The chain is built from TRBV11-3 and TRBJ1-1; D not resolved. CDR1 and CDR2 from the germline V gene are SGHNT and YENEEA. The CDR3 spans 17 residues. The CDR3 DNA is TGTGTCAGCAGCGAACCAACTCAACCCCTCCGGAACACTGAAGCTTTCTTT. Translation: CVSSEPTQPLRNTEAFF.

The chain couples TRBV19 to TRBJ2-4; weak D call: TRBD2 (6 bases). CDR1 is LNHDA, CDR2 SQIVND, per germline (reference sequence). The CDR3 has 12 residues. The ends were cut back, 7 bases at V and 6 bases at J, with 10 bases in the middle. CDR3 amino acids: CASTPGGNIQYF. CDR3 DNA: TGTGCCAGTACCCCCGGGGGAAACATTCAGTACTTC.

This rearrangement joins TRBV6-6 to TRBJ2-1, with 8 bases identical to TRBD1. The germline V gene has CDR1 MNHNY and CDR2 SVGAGI (reference sequence). Trimming cost V 8 bases and J 5 bases; bases outside gene matches: 11. The CDR3 length is 15 residues. The CDR3 sequence is CASGPRRTGNNEQFF. The DNA for the CDR3 is TGTGCCAGCGGCCCTAGAAGGACAGGGAACAATGAGCAGTTCTTC.